The 26 T cell receptor beta chains below were found in one sample sequenced in a study of beta chain features in type 1 diabetes (dated by TCRdb to 2016 to 2019). The library was produced with the immunoSEQ multiplex PCR assay. All of the isolated RNA was reverse transcribed with the High Capacity cDNA Reverse Transcription Kit, so expressed TCRB transcripts were sequenced. TCRdb provides this immuneACCESS table in a form limited to in-frame rearrangements. Some clones are lacking; in checked studies, under half of them reflect an unresolved V gene, and why the rest are absent is not known. The sample has roughly 250,000 clones on record, under 70% of them singletons. Around 0.05% of the sample is held by the ten biggest clonotypes. The sample consisted of naive CD4+ T cells from blood. Taken with the paper, the label for cell subset or site translates to: true naive CD4+ T cells. Source of these receptors: a young man in good health.

J is TRBJ2-5 and V is TRBV29-1; no definite D call. CDR1 is SQVTM, CDR2 ANQGSEA, per germline. This CDR3 contains 13 residues. V lost 3 bases and J lost 4, with 12 bases in between. CDR3 loop: CSVDDLGIETQYF. CDR3 nucleotides: TGCAGCGTTGATGACTTGGGTATAGAGACCCAGTACTTC.

This clone was recorded a few times. This chain links TRBV29-1 with TRBJ2-5, with 7 bases identical to TRBD1. CDR3 length: 12 amino acids. CDR1 SQVTM and CDR2 ANQGSEA come from the germline V gene. Here the CDR3 DNA reads TGCAGTTACTCAGGGGGTGGGGAGACCCAGTACTTC. Its translation: CSYSGGGETQYF.

The chain couples TRBV9 to TRBJ2-5; D call uncertain. This CDR3 has 14 amino acids. Germline assignment: CDR1 SGDLS and CDR2 YYNGEE. Trimming removed 0 bases from V and 5 bases from J, with 11 bases in between. CDR3 nucleotide sequence: TGTGCCAGCAGCGTAGAAACTATCGGGGAGACCCAGTACTTC. Protein: CASSVETIGETQYF.

The V call is TRBV6-1, the J call TRBJ2-3; D perhaps matches TRBD2 (6 bases). Germline CDR1 is MNHNS and CDR2 is SASEGT. Deletions cut 7 bases from V and 6 bases from J, with 11 bases between. This CDR3 has 12 amino acids. This CDR3 is CASNWDWDTQYF. CDR3 nucleotides: TGTGCCAGCAACTGGGACTGGGATACGCAGTATTTT.

This chain links TRBV29-1 with TRBJ2-3; D remains unclear. Germline CDR1 reads SQVTM; CDR2 reads ANQGSEA. The CDR3 covers 13 residues. V was shortened by 4 bases and J by 2 bases, with 10 bases between the two germline ends. The CDR3 spells CSVGGKHTDTQYF. The CDR3 bases are TGCAGCGTTGGTGGGAAGCACACAGATACGCAGTATTTT.

The rearrangement uses TRBV10-3 and TRBJ1-2; TRBD1 agrees at 7 bases. Germline values: CDR1 ENHRY, CDR2 SYGVKD. This CDR3 is built from 13 residues. V was clipped by 10 bases and J by 1 base; unmatched bases: 6. CDR3 region: CASTRQGNYGYTF. CDR3 DNA sequence: TGTGCCAGCACAAGACAGGGTAACTATGGCTACACCTTC.

V is TRBV7-2 and J is TRBJ1-5; D remains ambiguous. V lost 1 base, J lost 2 bases, and 12 bases lay in between. The CDR3 has 16 residues. Per the germline V gene, CDR1 is SGHTA and CDR2 is FQGNSA. The CDR3 DNA follows: TGTGCCAGCAGCTTAGGAAGGGATCGGGGCAATCAGCCCCAGCATTTT. Amino acids: CASSLGRDRGNQPQHF. The whole variable domain, remainder taken from reference TRBV7-2 and TRBJ1-5, is GAGVSQSPSNKVTEKGKDVELRCDPISGHTALYWYRQSLGQGLEFLIYFQGNSAPDKSGLPSDRFSAERTGGSVSTLTIQRTQQEDSAVYLCASSLGRDRGNQPQHFGDGTRLSIL.

This clone was observed a single time. This rearrangement joins TRBV7-2 to TRBJ2-7; D remains unclear. The CDR3 has 12 amino acids. V was clipped by 1 base and J by 5 bases, with 6 bases between them. CDR1 and CDR2 (germline): SGHTA, FQGNSA. The CDR3 DNA reads TGTGCCAGCAGCTTAGGGTTGGACGAGCAGTACTTC. Encoded protein: CASSLGLDEQYF.

V is TRBV5-1 and J is TRBJ1-1, with D unresolved. V gave up 0 bases and J gave up 4 bases, with 7 bases separating them. This CDR3 is 13 amino acids long. The germline CDR1 and CDR2 sequences are SGHRS and YFSETQ. DNA of the CDR3: TGCGCCAGCAGCTTGGAACCCAGCACTGAAGCTTTCTTT. This codes for CASSLEPSTEAFF.

This clone was counted only a few times. The V call is TRBV29-1, the J call TRBJ2-7; 16 bases match TRBD2. The CDR3 spans 17 residues. CDR1 and CDR2 (germline): SQVTM, ANQGSEA. With 4 bases clipped from V and 6 bases from J, the junction kept 12 bases outside the gene matches. In nucleotides, the CDR3 is TGCAGCGTTGTCGACGGGACTAGCGGGAGGGCCAGATCCGAGCAGTACTTC. Translation gives CSVVDGTSGRARSEQYF.

This chain links TRBV9 with TRBJ1-1, with 9 nucleotides matching TRBD1. The CDR3 spans 14 residues. Germline V gives CDR1 SGDLS, CDR2 YYNGEE. The J segment lost 0 bases and the V segment lost 3 bases, leaving 0 bases of the junction unmatched. The CDR3, as DNA: TGTGCCAGCAGCGGGACAGGGGTGAACACTGAAGCTTTCTTT. Encoded protein: CASSGTGVNTEAFF. Based on the CDR3 plus reference TRBV9 and TRBJ1-1, the full variable domain is DSGVTQTPKHLITATGQRVTLRCSPRSGDLSVYWYQQSLDQGLQFLIQYYNGEERAKGNILERFSAQQFPDLHSELNLSSLELGDSALYFCASSGTGVNTEAFFGQGTRLTVV.

This clone was seen only once. The chain carries TRBV25-1 and TRBJ2-5, with 7 bases matching TRBD2. Trimming removed 8 bases from V and 5 bases from J; junction bases left unmatched: 11. The CDR3 consists of 14 residues. Germline V gene sequence: CDR1 MGHDK, CDR2 SYGVNS. This chain's CDR3 is CASSLAEEGETQYF. CDR3 nucleotide sequence: TGTGCCAGCTCGCTAGCGGAGGAGGGGGAGACCCAGTACTTC.

This chain uses TRBV7-2 with TRBJ2-3; 8 positions agree with TRBD2. Germline CDR1 is SGHTA and CDR2 is FQGNSA. With 6 bases clipped from V and 6 bases from J, the junction kept 8 bases outside the gene matches. This CDR3 has 14 residues. The CDR3 nucleotides are TGTGCCAGCAGGAAAGCGGGAGATGTGGATACGCAGTATTTT. It is translated as CASRKAGDVDTQYF. The variable domain in full, with the rest retrieved from reference TRBV7-2 and TRBJ2-3, is GAGVSQSPSNKVTEKGKDVELRCDPISGHTALYWYRQSLGQGLEFLIYFQGNSAPDKSGLPSDRFSAERTGGSVSTLTIQRTQQEDSAVYLCASRKAGDVDTQYFGPGTRLTVL.

The V call is TRBV9, the J call TRBJ2-1; D unclear. There are 14 residues in the CDR3. Trimming shortened V by 0 bases and J by 9 bases, and 13 bases separated the two germline ends. Germline assignment: CDR1 SGDLS and CDR2 YYNGEE. This CDR3 reads CASSVAPGSGEQFF. The CDR3 DNA is TGTGCCAGCAGCGTAGCCCCCGGGTCGGGTGAGCAGTTCTTC.

With respect to this clone: Different DNA sequences within this sample yield the same CDR3. The rearrangement joins TRBV2 to TRBJ1-6; the D is unclear. This CDR3 has 11 residues. Deletions cut 3 bases from V and 10 bases from J, with 4 bases between. Germline-derived CDR1 and CDR2 are SNHLY and FYNNEI. DNA for the CDR3: TGTGCCAGCAGTGAGGGATCACCCCTCCACTTT. This sequence encodes CASSEGSPLHF. Using reference TRBV2 and TRBJ1-6 for the parts outside the CDR3, the full variable domain is EPEVTQTPSHQVTQMGQEVILRCVPISNHLYFYWYRQILGQKVEFLVSFYNNEISEKSEIFDDQFSVERPDGSNFTLKIRSTKLEDSAMYFCASSEGSPLHFGNGTRLTVT.

This clone appeared a few times. This chain links TRBV29-1 with TRBJ2-3; D is uncertain. V shed 6 bases and J shed 0 bases, with 7 bases lying between them. The CDR3 has 12 residues. CDR1 and CDR2 (germline): SQVTM, ANQGSEA. DNA of the CDR3: TGCAGCGTAGGTTATAGCACAGATACGCAGTATTTT. As protein: CSVGYSTDTQYF.

This clone turned up a few times. The J gene is TRBJ2-1, the V gene TRBV7-9, with TRBD2 matching over 9 bases. V was clipped by 0 bases and J by 8 bases; unmatched bases: 5. The CDR3 has 15 residues. CDR1 is SEHNR and CDR2 is FQNEAQ in the germline V gene (reference sequence). For the CDR3, the DNA is TGTGCCAGCAGCTTAGCGGCTAGCGGGACGGATGAGCAGTTCTTC. It is translated as CASSLAASGTDEQFF.

As DNA, the CDR3 is TGTGCCTGGATGAGCAACCCCTACGAGCAGTACTTC. This translates into CAWMSNPYEQYF. The rearrangement links TRBV30 to TRBJ2-7; D is undetermined. The CDR3 loop spans 12 amino acids. The germline V and J ends were trimmed by 4 bases and 2 bases, with 9 bases remaining between them. In germline, CDR1 is GTSNPN, CDR2 SVGIG (reference sequence).

The genes are TRBV30 and TRBJ1-5; maybe TRBD1 (6 bases). V dropped 5 bases and J dropped 2 bases, with 13 bases sitting between them. Germline V gene data show CDR1 as GTSNPN and CDR2 as SVGIG (reference sequence). The CDR3 covers 14 residues. CDR3 amino acids: CAWAPAGGNQPQHF. The CDR3 DNA reads TGTGCCTGGGCCCCTGCAGGGGGCAATCAGCCCCAGCATTTT.

This chain links TRBV16 with TRBJ2-7; D remains ambiguous. V gave up 0 bases and J gave up 3 bases, with 3 bases separating them. From germline, CDR1 is KGHSY and CDR2 FQNENV. The CDR3 is 12 residues long. The CDR3 bases are TGTGCCAGCAGCCAATCGGTCTACGAGCAGTACTTC. This encodes CASSQSVYEQYF.

This clone has a handful of counts. The sample holds other DNA sequences that translate to the same CDR3. The chain combines TRBV29-1 with TRBJ2-5; D uncertain. This CDR3 region has 13 residues. Germline lookup yields CDR1 SQVTM and CDR2 ANQGSEA. Trimming left V 4 bases short and J 5 bases short, with 14 bases between. The CDR3 DNA follows: TGCAGCGTTGCTCCCGGGCCGGAGGAGACCCAGTACTTC. Its protein is CSVAPGPEETQYF.

The CDR3 DNA sequence: TGTGCCAGCAAGCCACAGACGAACACTGAAGCTTTCTTT. It encodes CASKPQTNTEAFF. V is TRBV2 and J is TRBJ1-1; D unresolved. Germline V CDR1 and CDR2: SNHLY, FYNNEI. V was clipped by 7 bases and J by 1 base, with 10 bases between them. CDR3 length: 13 amino acids.

The chain links TRBV30 to TRBJ2-5; TRBD2 agrees at 10 bases. CDR3 length equals 16 residues. Germline-derived CDR1 and CDR2 are GTSNPN and SVGIG (reference sequence). V dropped 1 base and J dropped 5; count of bases not matched to a gene: 10. As DNA, the CDR3 is TGTGCCTGGAGTGGGGGTAGCGGGAGGAAGGGTGAGACCCAGTACTTC. It yields the protein CAWSGGSGRKGETQYF.

CDR3 region: CASSPDRVHEQFF. The CDR3 DNA reads TGTGCCAGCAGCCCGGACAGGGTCCATGAGCAGTTCTTC. J is TRBJ2-1 and V is TRBV11-1; 8 bases agree with TRBD1. There are 13 residues in the CDR3. The J segment lost 8 bases and the V segment lost 5 bases, leaving 5 bases of the junction unmatched. Germline V lookup: CDR1 SGHAT, CDR2 FQDESV (reference sequence).

This clone was seen more than once but under ten times. This chain links TRBV30 with TRBJ2-3; D not resolved. The germline V gene encodes CDR1 GTSNPN and CDR2 SVGIG (reference sequence). The ends were cut back, 5 bases at V and 2 bases at J, with 8 bases in the middle. The CDR3 is 12 residues long. The CDR3 spells CAWADLTDTQYF. The CDR3 bases are TGTGCCTGGGCCGACCTCACAGATACGCAGTATTTT.

The genes are TRBV2 and TRBJ2-7; D is unresolved. Germline CDR1 reads SNHLY; CDR2 reads FYNNEI. V gave up 7 bases and J gave up 0 bases, with 13 bases separating them. This CDR3 comprises 14 residues. CDR3 DNA sequence: TGTGCCAGCATTTACGGTGAGAGCTCCTACGAGCAGTACTTC. Amino acids: CASIYGESSYEQYF.